This T cell receptor beta chain was recovered during a study of T cells in Graves' hyperthyroidism and ophthalmopathy. Whole-study findings and limits: Stable hyperthyroidism was separated from ophthalmopathy by a model based on 13 V-J features. Model predictions of ophthalmopathy came a median approximately 6.2 months before onset.

Amplification targeted TCR beta CDR3 regions from RNA transcripts. The TCR CDR3 first-round RT-PCR relied on the HTBI primer set. TCRdb re-analysed the multiplex PCR reads in MiXCR, keeping a single row per CDR3 protein. The sample lists about 550,000 distinct CDR3 sequences, about a fifth occurring once. Comments on this clonotype: Its antigen is as yet unknown.

Exclusion of a patient resulted from uncontrolled infection, other autoimmune disease, pregnancy or lactation. CDR1 is SGHTA, CDR2 FQGTGA, per germline. Between the trimmed V and J ends, which lost 0 bases and 4 bases, there was a span of 6 bases. This CDR3 region has 14 residues. The sequencing input was blood. This chain links TRBV7-3 with TRBJ2-2; D uncertain. The source of this sequence is a man between 18 and 29 years old with Graves' hyperthyroidism. The CDR3 loop is CASSLTLGTGELFF. As DNA, the CDR3 is TGTGCCAGCAGCTTAACGCTGGGCACCGGGGAGCTGTTTTTT.